The sequence of this T cell receptor beta chain was determined in a study of shared clonotypes between healthy human individuals. With 9 bases clipped from V and 5 bases from J, the junction kept 12 bases outside the gene matches. This CDR3 spans 14 amino acids. Germline-derived CDR1 and CDR2 are SGHTA and FQGNSA. Overall study findings and caveats: Having only a few donors restricted how much genetic and exposure-history diversity was captured.

Notes on this clone: The antigen is undetermined.

Data came from immunoSEQ multiplex PCR; TCRdb stores just in-frame clones and leaves some out. The sample has roughly 2 million clones; over 85% are singletons. This sequence joins TRBV7-2 and TRBJ2-5, with 7 nucleotides matching TRBD2. Sequenced input: naive CD4+ T cells sorted from blood. Subset noted: CD45RA+ positively selected. This TCR came from a man younger than 35 in good health. The CDR3 loop reads CASQRGGKGETQYF. The CDR3 bases are TGTGCCAGTCAAAGGGGAGGGAAGGGGGAGACCCAGTACTTC.